The clone carrying this TCR beta chain was detected ten times or more. Its antigen is still unknown. This entry belongs to a study of human T cells and chemical hapten exposure. On the study more broadly: Read at 6 days, the patch tests placed 0.01% DPC on the upper back. Chiefly female patients presented with alopecia areata, totalis or universalis. General study results and limits: Sensitizing with DPC caused no change in TCRs above 1 in 1000 frequency.

Described time point: patch test 1, 2 weeks after DPC sensitization. The sample's treatment: therapeutic diphenylcyclopropenone sensitization with weekly scalp DPC. Researchers extracted total RNA from unfractionated whole blood. Deletions cut 5 bases from V and 6 bases from J, with 10 bases between. The CDR3 loop spans 12 amino acids. Germline CDR1 and CDR2: MNHNY and SVGAGI (reference sequence). Per the original data handling: From about 22,000 to 700,000 TCRs were found per sample, with a median of 95,638. TCRdb re-analysed the RACE reads in MiXCR, keeping a single row per CDR3 protein. The V and J calls follow TCRdb's processing rather than the paper's. The sample has approximately 41,000 distinct CDR3 sequences; 4% are singletons.

The chain couples TRBV6-6 to TRBJ1-2, with TRBD1 as a possible D gene (6 bases). The source of this sequence is a man aged 50 to 59 with alopecia areata. Some clones in this sample may be carry-over from other donors' samples. The material sequenced was whole blood, taken in connection with sensitization to the hapten diphenylcyclopropenone (DPC). The CDR3 nucleotides are TGTGCCAGCAGTCCCGACAGGAATGGCTACACCTTC. Protein product: CASSPDRNGYTF.